Below, 25 T cell receptor beta chains from the same sample are listed, as sequenced in a study of T cells in Graves' hyperthyroidism and ophthalmopathy (dated by TCRdb to between 2018 and 2020). Library preparation employed multiplex PCR. Sequenced using an Illumina HiSeq 2000. The TCR beta CDR3 regions were amplified from the RNA transcripts. The first round of RT-PCR for the TCR CDR3 was performed with the HTBI primer set and the Qiagen OneStep RT-PCR kit. TCRdb cleaned the public reads at Q25 with fastp, built clones with MiXCR and kept in-frame beta chains. Every distinct CDR3 protein forms one entry, paired with its most common genes and DNA. The sample table records 410,000 or so distinct CDR3 sequences; roughly 14% of these occur just once. Less than 15% of the sample is in the top ten clones. The sample consisted of blood. These receptor sequences come from a man younger than 35 with Graves' ophthalmopathy.

The chain uses TRBV27 and TRBJ1-2, with D possibly matching TRBD1 (6 bases). The CDR3 has 12 amino acids. The germline gives CDR1 MNHEY, CDR2 SMNVEV (reference sequence). The ends were cut back, 6 bases at V and 7 bases at J, with 12 bases in the middle. The CDR3 here is CASRGQGSGYTF. CDR3 coding DNA: TGTGCCAGCAGAGGGCAGGGGAGTGGCTACACCTTC.

Only a few counts were recorded for this clonotype. The rearrangement joins TRBV10-3 to TRBJ2-7, with 7 bases identical to TRBD1. The V segment lost 4 bases and the J segment 0 bases; nucleotides outside the gene matches: 12. CDR1 is ENHRY, CDR2 SYGVKD, per germline. CDR3 length equals 17 residues. The CDR3 here is CAISVPQTGASSYEQYF. The CDR3 bases are TGTGCCATCAGTGTACCCCAAACAGGGGCAAGCTCCTACGAGCAGTACTTC.

This clonotype was recorded many times. V is TRBV7-2 and J is TRBJ1-1, with 7 positions matching TRBD1. The V segment lost 5 bases and the J segment 4 bases; nucleotides outside the gene matches: 10. CDR3 length: 15 residues. The germline V gene encodes CDR1 SGHTA and CDR2 FQGNSA. The CDR3 nucleotides read TGTGCCAGCAGCGCAGGGGGGGGGCGAGGCACTGAAGCTTTCTTT. Amino acid sequence: CASSAGGGRGTEAFF.

This clonotype occurred many times. V usage is TRBV7-9 and J usage is TRBJ2-7, with 9 bases fitting TRBD2. From germline, CDR1 is SEHNR and CDR2 FQNEAQ (reference sequence). The CDR3 is 13 residues long. V gave up 5 bases and J gave up 8 bases; unmatched junction bases: 7. The CDR3 nucleotides are TGTGCCAGCAGCATAGTCCTAGCGGGAAAGCAGTACTTC. Protein product: CASSIVLAGKQYF.

This clonotype was picked up a small number of times. The chain joins TRBV25-1 to TRBJ1-1; D is unclear. CDR1 MGHDK and CDR2 SYGVNS come from the germline V gene. Trimming pared 6 bases from V and 6 bases from J, leaving 14 bases between. The CDR3 consists of 13 residues. The CDR3 DNA sequence: TGTGCCAGCAGAATCGAGGATTCTCCTGAAGCTTTCTTT. Protein sequence: CASRIEDSPEAFF.

DNA of the CDR3: TGTGCCAGCAGCGTAGTGTGGGACCCGGGACTAGCAGTCGAGCAGTACTTC. Its protein product is CASSVVWDPGLAVEQYF. This rearrangement joins TRBV9 to TRBJ2-7; 9 bases are a match to TRBD2. The germline V gene encodes CDR1 SGDLS and CDR2 YYNGEE. V dropped 0 bases and J dropped 6; count of bases not matched to a gene: 13. The CDR3 loop spans 17 amino acids. Filled out from reference TRBV9 and TRBJ2-7, the complete variable domain reads DSGVTQTPKHLITATGQRVTLRCSPRSGDLSVYWYQQSLDQGLQFLIQYYNGEERAKGNILERFSAQQFPDLHSELNLSSLELGDSALYFCASSVVWDPGLAVEQYFGPGTRLTVT.

This clonotype was counted ten times or more. This chain joins TRBV18 and TRBJ2-7, with D possibly being TRBD2 (5 bases). Germline-derived CDR1 and CDR2 are KGHSH and LQKENI. V shed 8 bases and J shed 5 bases, with 10 bases lying between them. This CDR3 is 11 amino acids long. CDR3 sequence: CASLLANEQYF. The CDR3 DNA follows: TGTGCCAGCCTCCTAGCAAACGAGCAGTACTTC.

This clonotype was observed at least ten times. The chain employs TRBV3-1 and TRBJ1-2; TRBD1 aligns across 10 bases. The length of the CDR3 is 16 residues. The V gene's germline CDR1 is LGHDT and CDR2 YNNKEL (reference sequence). V lost 5 bases and J lost 4; bases outside the gene matches: 10. As DNA, the CDR3 is TGTGCCAGCAGCGACCGGGACAGGGGCCCGGTCTATGGCTACACCTTC. Translated, it gives CASSDRDRGPVYGYTF.

This clonotype has ten or more counts. The rearrangement uses TRBV6-1 and TRBJ2-7, with 9 nucleotides matching TRBD2. CDR1 and CDR2 from the germline V gene are MNHNS and SASEGT. The CDR3 is 15 amino acids. Unmatched junction bases numbered 11, after V lost 7 bases and J lost 4 bases. CDR3 sequence reads: CASKDLAGKIYEQYF. CDR3 nucleotides: TGTGCCAGCAAAGATCTAGCGGGAAAGATATACGAGCAGTACTTC.

This clonotype was seen at least ten times. CDR3 region: CASSLEYRVGETQYF. CDR3 bases: TGTGCCAGCAGCTTAGAGTATAGGGTCGGTGAGACCCAGTACTTC. This sequence joins TRBV11-2 and TRBJ2-5; D unresolved. CDR3 size: 15 residues. Germline-derived CDR1 and CDR2 are SGHAT and FQNNGV. Deletions cut 0 bases from V and 5 bases from J, with 13 bases between.

The V call is TRBV9, the J call TRBJ2-2; D may be TRBD2 (6 bases). This CDR3 is built from 15 residues. CDR1 is SGDLS and CDR2 is YYNGEE in the germline V gene. Trimming shortened V by 0 bases and J by 5 bases, and 11 bases separated the two germline ends. This CDR3 reads CASSVAGVKTGELFF. The CDR3 DNA reads as TGTGCCAGCAGCGTAGCGGGAGTTAAAACCGGGGAGCTGTTTTTT. Complete variable domain (other parts from reference TRBV9 and TRBJ2-2): DSGVTQTPKHLITATGQRVTLRCSPRSGDLSVYWYQQSLDQGLQFLIQYYNGEERAKGNILERFSAQQFPDLHSELNLSSLELGDSALYFCASSVAGVKTGELFFGEGSRLTVL.

This clonotype appeared many times. This sequence joins TRBV12-3 or TRBV12-4 and TRBJ1-2; D not resolved. The CDR3 is 15 residues long. V lost 2 bases and J 2 bases, leaving 12 bases between the germline ends. In DNA form, the CDR3 reads TGTGCCAGCAGTTTATTTGGAGGCCTAAACTATGGCTACACCTTC. Translated: CASSLFGGLNYGYTF.

Only one count was recorded for this clonotype. The chain is built from TRBV19 and TRBJ2-7; D unresolved. The CDR3 has 14 residues. V lost 0 bases to trimming and J lost 2 bases, with 8 bases between them. Germline loops: CDR1 LNHDA, CDR2 SQIVND (reference sequence). The CDR3 here is CASSIDLVAYEQYF. Written as DNA, the CDR3 is TGTGCCAGTAGTATAGATCTGGTTGCCTACGAGCAGTACTTC.

The J gene is TRBJ2-2, the V gene TRBV19, with D uncertain. CDR3 size: 12 residues. Germline assignment: CDR1 LNHDA and CDR2 SQIVND (reference sequence). Trimming removed 0 bases at V and 15 bases at J, with 11 bases between. The CDR3 nucleotides are TGTGCCAGTAGTATAGACCACCATTTGGTGTTTTTT. Translating gives CASSIDHHLVFF.

The rearrangement links TRBV7-9 to TRBJ2-3; D is possibly TRBD1 (6 bases). Germline CDR1 and CDR2: SEHNR and FQNEAQ (reference sequence). Deletions cut 0 bases from V and 4 bases from J, with 11 bases between. The CDR3 extends over 15 amino acids. This CDR3 is CASSLAQGVSDTQYF. The CDR3 nucleotides read TGTGCCAGCAGCTTAGCACAGGGTGTTTCAGATACGCAGTATTTT.

The chain links TRBV10-3 to TRBJ1-5, with TRBD1 identical over 9 bases. The CDR3 has 15 amino acids. Trimming removed 5 bases from V and 2 bases from J; junction bases left unmatched: 4. Germline CDR1 ENHRY, CDR2 SYGVKD. The CDR3 nucleotides read TGTGCCATCAGTCCGGACAGGGGACGCAATCAGCCCCAGCATTTT. Amino acids: CAISPDRGRNQPQHF.

This clonotype was observed a few times. The rearrangement joins TRBV9 to TRBJ1-2, with 7 nucleotides matching TRBD1. There are 15 residues in the CDR3. The trim removed 0 bases at V and 1 base at J, leaving 3 bases unmatched. The germline gives CDR1 SGDLS, CDR2 YYNGEE. This chain's CDR3 is CASSVGDSYNYGYTF. CDR3 DNA: TGTGCCAGCAGCGTAGGGGACAGCTATAACTATGGCTACACCTTC.

CDR3 nucleotide sequence: TGCAGCGAGGGGGACTTCTACAATGAGCAGTTCTTC. Translation gives CSEGDFYNEQFF. The chain recombines TRBV29-1 with TRBJ2-1, with D tentatively TRBD1 or TRBD2 (6 bases each). With 7 bases removed from V and 3 bases from J, the gap between germline ends came to 10 bases. The CDR3 contains 12 residues. Germline V gene sequence: CDR1 SQVTM, CDR2 ANQGSEA.

This clonotype came up many times. V gene TRBV3-1 combines with J gene TRBJ2-7; D might be TRBD1 (7 bases). This CDR3 spans 15 amino acids. The V end lost 0 bases, the J end lost 5 bases, and 14 bases lay between the germline ends. Germline lookup yields CDR1 LGHDT and CDR2 YNNKEL (reference sequence). The CDR3 region has the DNA TGTGCCAGCAGCCAAGATCTGCCAGGGGGGCACGAGCAGTACTTC. Amino acids: CASSQDLPGGHEQYF.

This chain connects TRBV19 to TRBJ2-7, with TRBD2 matching 9 bases. The CDR3 covers 15 residues. Germline loops: CDR1 LNHDA, CDR2 SQIVND (reference sequence). V lost 3 bases and J lost 2; bases outside the gene matches: 5. CDR3 DNA: TGTGCCAGTAGTATGGGTAGCGGGGGAACCTACGAGCAGTACTTC. Amino acids: CASSMGSGGTYEQYF.

This clonotype occurred many times. The V and J genes are TRBV2 and TRBJ2-3, with 12 positions matching TRBD2. Germline assignment: CDR1 SNHLY and CDR2 FYNNEI. The CDR3 sequence is 15 residues long. Trimming removed 6 bases from V and 8 bases from J; junction bases left unmatched: 9. The DNA of the CDR3 is TGTGCCAGCAGAGCTAGCGGGGGGGTAAAGGCTACGCAGTATTTT. This gives the protein CASRASGGVKATQYF.

This clonotype was counted ten times or more. CDR3 protein: CASSSRGGGGDEQFF. CDR3 DNA sequence: TGTGCCAGCAGCTCTAGGGGGGGCGGCGGCGATGAGCAGTTCTTC. The rearrangement joins TRBV5-6 to TRBJ2-1, with a weak D call TRBD2 (7 bases). V lost 3 bases, J lost 8 bases, and 18 bases lay in between. The CDR3 has 15 residues. Germline V gives CDR1 SGHDT, CDR2 YYEEEE.

The sample holds many counts of this clonotype. This chain joins TRBV30 and TRBJ2-5; 8 bases align to TRBD1. V trimming: 1 base; J trimming: 4 bases; junction bases outside the gene matches: 11. Germline values: CDR1 GTSNPN, CDR2 SVGIG (reference sequence). CDR3 length equals 16 residues. The CDR3 coding sequence is TGTGCCTGGAGTGACCCGTCCAGGGGGCTAGGAGAGACCCAGTACTTC. Translation gives CAWSDPSRGLGETQYF.

The chain couples TRBV29-1 to TRBJ1-1, with D possibly TRBD1 on 6 matching bases. Trimming removed 6 bases at V and 2 bases at J, with 16 bases between. The CDR3 length is 14 residues. Germline V gives CDR1 SQVTM, CDR2 ANQGSEA. The CDR3 sequence: CSVTLTGRNTEAFF. Written as DNA, the CDR3 is TGCAGCGTGACTCTGACAGGAAGAAACACTGAAGCTTTCTTT.

The V gene is TRBV20-1, the J gene TRBJ2-1; 14 nucleotides agree with TRBD2. CDR3 size: 15 residues. Germline CDR1 DFQATT, CDR2 SNEGSKA (reference sequence). With 2 bases clipped from V and 8 bases from J, the junction kept 5 bases outside the gene matches. This CDR3 is CSARRLAGGNDEQFF. DNA of the CDR3: TGCAGTGCTAGAAGACTAGCGGGAGGGAACGATGAGCAGTTCTTC.